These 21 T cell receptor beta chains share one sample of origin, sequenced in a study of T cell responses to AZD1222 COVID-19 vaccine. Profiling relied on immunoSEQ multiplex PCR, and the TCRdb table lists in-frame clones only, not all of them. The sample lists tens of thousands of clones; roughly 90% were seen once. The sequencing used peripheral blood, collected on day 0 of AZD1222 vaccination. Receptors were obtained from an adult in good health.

The CDR3, as DNA: TGTGCCAGCAGTGAAGGGCACTCGAACACCGGGGAGCTGTTTTTT. Translation gives CASSEGHSNTGELFF. The chain links TRBV2 to TRBJ2-2, with D hard to call. The CDR3 extends over 15 amino acids. Looked up from germline, CDR1 is SNHLY and CDR2 is FYNNEI. Trimming took 1 base from V and 0 from J, leaving 6 bases between them.

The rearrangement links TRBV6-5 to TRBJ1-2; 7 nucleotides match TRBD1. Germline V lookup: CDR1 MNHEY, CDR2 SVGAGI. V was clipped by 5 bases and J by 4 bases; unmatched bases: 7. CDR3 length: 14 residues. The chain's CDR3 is CASSRQGEGYGYTF. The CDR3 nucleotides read TGTGCCAGCAGTAGACAGGGCGAGGGCTATGGCTACACCTTC.

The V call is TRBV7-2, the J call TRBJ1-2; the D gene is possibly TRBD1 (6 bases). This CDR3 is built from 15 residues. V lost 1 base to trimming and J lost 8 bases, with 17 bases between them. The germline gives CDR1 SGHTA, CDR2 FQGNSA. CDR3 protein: CASSLGAGEVGGYTF. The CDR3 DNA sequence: TGTGCCAGCAGCTTAGGGGCAGGGGAGGTCGGAGGCTACACCTTC. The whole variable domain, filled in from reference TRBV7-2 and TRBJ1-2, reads GAGVSQSPSNKVTEKGKDVELRCDPISGHTALYWYRQSLGQGLEFLIYFQGNSAPDKSGLPSDRFSAERTGGSVSTLTIQRTQQEDSAVYLCASSLGAGEVGGYTFGSGTRLTVV.

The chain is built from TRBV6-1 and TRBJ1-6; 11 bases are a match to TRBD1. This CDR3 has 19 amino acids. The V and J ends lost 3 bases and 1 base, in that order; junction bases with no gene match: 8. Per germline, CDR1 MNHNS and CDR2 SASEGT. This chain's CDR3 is CASSDRTGQGVSYNSPLHF. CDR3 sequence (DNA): TGTGCCAGCAGTGACAGAACGGGACAGGGGGTTTCCTATAATTCACCCCTCCACTTT.

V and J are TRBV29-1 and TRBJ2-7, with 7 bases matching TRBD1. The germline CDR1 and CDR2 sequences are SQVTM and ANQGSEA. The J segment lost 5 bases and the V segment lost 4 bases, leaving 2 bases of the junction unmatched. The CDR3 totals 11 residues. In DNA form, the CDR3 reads TGCAGCGTTGTAGGGGGCCACGAGCAGTACGTC. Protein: CSVVGGHEQYV.

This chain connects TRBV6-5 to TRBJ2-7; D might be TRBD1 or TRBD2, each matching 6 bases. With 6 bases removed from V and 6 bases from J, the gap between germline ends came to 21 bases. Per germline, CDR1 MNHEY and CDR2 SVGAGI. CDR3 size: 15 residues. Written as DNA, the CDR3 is TGTGCCAGCAGACACCCAGAAGAAGGGGGGCGCGAGCAGTACTTC. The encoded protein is CASRHPEEGGREQYF.

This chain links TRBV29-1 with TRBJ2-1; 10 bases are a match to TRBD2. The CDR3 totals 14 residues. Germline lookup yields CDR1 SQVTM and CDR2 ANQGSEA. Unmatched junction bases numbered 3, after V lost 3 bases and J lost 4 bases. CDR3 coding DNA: TGCAGCGTTGAGGCTAGCGGGAGTTACAATGAGCAGTTCTTC. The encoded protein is CSVEASGSYNEQFF.

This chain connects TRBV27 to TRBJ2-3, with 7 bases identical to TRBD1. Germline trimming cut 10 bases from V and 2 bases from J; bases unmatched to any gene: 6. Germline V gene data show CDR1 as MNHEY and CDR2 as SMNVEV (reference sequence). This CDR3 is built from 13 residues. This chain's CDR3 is CATRTGLTDTQYF. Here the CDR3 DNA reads TGTGCCACACGGACAGGCCTCACAGATACGCAGTATTTT.

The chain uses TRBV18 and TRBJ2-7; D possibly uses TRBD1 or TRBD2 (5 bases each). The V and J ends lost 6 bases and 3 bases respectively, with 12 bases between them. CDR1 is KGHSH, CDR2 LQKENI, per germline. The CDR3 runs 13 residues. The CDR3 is CASSRGTDYEQYF. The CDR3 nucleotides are TGTGCCAGCTCGCGAGGGACGGACTACGAGCAGTACTTC.

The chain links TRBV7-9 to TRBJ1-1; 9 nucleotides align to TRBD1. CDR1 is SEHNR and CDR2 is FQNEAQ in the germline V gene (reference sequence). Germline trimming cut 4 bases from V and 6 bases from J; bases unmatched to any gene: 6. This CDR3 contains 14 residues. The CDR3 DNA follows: TGTGCCAGCAGCTCGGACAGGGGTAGCGCTGAAGCTTTCTTT. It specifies CASSSDRGSAEAFF.

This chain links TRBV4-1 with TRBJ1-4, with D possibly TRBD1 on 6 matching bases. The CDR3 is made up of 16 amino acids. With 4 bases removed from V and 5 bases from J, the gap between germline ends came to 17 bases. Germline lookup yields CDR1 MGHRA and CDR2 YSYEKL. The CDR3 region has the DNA TGCGCCAGCAGCCTAGGTGTGACAGGCGACAATGAAAAACTGTTTTTT. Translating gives CASSLGVTGDNEKLFF.

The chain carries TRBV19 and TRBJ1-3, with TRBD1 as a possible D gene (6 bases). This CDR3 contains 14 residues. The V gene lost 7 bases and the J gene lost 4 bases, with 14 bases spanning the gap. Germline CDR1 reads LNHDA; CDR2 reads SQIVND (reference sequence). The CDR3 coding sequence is TGTGCCAGTACCCTTTTCGGACAGGGAAACACCATATATTTT. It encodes CASTLFGQGNTIYF.

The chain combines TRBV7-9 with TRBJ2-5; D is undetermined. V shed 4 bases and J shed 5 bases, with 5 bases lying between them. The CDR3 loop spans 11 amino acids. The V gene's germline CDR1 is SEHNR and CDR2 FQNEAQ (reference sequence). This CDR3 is CASSSTETQYF. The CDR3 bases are TGTGCCAGCAGCTCAACTGAGACCCAGTACTTC.

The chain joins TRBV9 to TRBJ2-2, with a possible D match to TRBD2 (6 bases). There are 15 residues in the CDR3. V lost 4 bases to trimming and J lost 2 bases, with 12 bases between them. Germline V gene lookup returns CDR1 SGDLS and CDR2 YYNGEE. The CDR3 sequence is CASSSSSANTGELFF. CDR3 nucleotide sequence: TGTGCCAGCAGCTCATCTAGCGCTAACACCGGGGAGCTGTTTTTT.

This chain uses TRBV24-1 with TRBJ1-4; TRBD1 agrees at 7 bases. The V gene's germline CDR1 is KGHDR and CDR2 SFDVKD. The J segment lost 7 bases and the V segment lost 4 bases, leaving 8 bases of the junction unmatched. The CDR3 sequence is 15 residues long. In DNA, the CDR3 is TGTGCCACCAGTGACCCGACAGGGATCCCTGAAAAACTGTTTTTT. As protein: CATSDPTGIPEKLFF.

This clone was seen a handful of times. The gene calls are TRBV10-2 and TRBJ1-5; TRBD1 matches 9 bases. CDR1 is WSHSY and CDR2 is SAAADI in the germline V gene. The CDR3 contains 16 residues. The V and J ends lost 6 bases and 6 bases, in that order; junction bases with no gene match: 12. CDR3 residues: CASSVADRGGGQPQHF. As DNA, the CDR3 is TGCGCCAGCAGCGTTGCGGACAGGGGAGGGGGTCAGCCCCAGCATTTT.

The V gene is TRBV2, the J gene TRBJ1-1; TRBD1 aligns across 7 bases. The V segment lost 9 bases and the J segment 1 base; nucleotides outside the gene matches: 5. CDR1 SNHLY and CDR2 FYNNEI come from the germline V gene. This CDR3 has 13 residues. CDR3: CASRQGSNTEAFF. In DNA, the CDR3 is TGTGCCAGTAGACAGGGCTCGAACACTGAAGCTTTCTTT.

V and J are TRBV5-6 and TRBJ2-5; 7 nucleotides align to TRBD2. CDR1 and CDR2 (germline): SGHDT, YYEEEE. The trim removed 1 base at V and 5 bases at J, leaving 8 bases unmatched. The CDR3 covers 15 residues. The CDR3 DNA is TGTGCCAGCAGCTTGCGTCAGCTCGGGGGGGAGACCCAGTACTTC. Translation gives CASSLRQLGGETQYF. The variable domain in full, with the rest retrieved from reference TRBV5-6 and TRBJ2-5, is DAGVTQSPTHLIKTRGQQVTLRCSPKSGHDTVSWYQQALGQGPQFIFQYYEEEERQRGNFPDRFSGHQFPNYSSELNVNALLLGDSALYLCASSLRQLGGETQYFGPGTRLLVL.

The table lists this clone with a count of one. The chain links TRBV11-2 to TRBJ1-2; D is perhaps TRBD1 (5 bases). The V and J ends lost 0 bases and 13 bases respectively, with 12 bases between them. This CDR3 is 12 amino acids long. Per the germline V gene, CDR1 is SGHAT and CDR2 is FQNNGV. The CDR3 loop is CASSLDGAFPTF. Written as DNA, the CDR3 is TGTGCCAGCAGCTTAGATGGGGCTTTCCCCACCTTC.

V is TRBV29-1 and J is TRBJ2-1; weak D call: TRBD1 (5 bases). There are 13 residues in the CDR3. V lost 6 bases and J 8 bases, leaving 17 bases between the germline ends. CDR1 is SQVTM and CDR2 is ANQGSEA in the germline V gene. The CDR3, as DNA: TGCAGCGTCGGACACCAGGCGGTCGATGAGCAGTTCTTC. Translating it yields CSVGHQAVDEQFF.

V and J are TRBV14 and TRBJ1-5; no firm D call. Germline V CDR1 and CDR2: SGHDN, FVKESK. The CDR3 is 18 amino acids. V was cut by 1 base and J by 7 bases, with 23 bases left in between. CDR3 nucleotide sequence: TGTGCCAGCAGCCAAGGGAGACCGGTAGCGCCCGGAGGGCAGCCCCAGCATTTT. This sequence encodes CASSQGRPVAPGGQPQHF.